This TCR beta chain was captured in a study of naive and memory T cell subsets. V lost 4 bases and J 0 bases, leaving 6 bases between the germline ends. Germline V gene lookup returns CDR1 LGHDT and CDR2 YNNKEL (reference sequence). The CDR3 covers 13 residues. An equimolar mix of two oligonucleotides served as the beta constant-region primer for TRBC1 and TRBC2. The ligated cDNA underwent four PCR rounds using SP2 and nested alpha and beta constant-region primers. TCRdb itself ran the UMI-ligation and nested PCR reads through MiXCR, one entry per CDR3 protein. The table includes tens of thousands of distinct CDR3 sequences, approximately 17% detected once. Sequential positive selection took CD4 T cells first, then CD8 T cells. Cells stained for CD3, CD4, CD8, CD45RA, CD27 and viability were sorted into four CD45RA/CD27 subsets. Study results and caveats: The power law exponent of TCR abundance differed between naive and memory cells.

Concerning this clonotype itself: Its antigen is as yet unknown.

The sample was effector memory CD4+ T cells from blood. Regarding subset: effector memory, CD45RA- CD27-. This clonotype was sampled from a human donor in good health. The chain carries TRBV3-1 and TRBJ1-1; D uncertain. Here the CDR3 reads CASSPSLNTEAFF. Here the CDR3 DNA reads TGTGCCAGCAGCCCTTCATTGAACACTGAAGCTTTCTTT.